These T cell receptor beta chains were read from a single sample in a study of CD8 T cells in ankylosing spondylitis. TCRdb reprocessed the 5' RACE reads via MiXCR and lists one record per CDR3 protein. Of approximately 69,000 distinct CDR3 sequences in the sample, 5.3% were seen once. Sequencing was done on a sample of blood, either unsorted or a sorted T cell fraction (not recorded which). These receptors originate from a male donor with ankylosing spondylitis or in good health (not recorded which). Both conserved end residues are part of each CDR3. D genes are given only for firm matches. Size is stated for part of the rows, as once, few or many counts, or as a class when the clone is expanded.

DNA: TGTGCCAGCAGCTCGGGACGGCCTAGCACAGATACGCAGTATTTT
CDR3: CASSSGRPSTDTQYF
size: many
D: -
J: TRBJ2-3
length: 15
V: TRBV5-4

DNA: TGCAGCTTCTGGGGCCTAGCTCGGGGCTCGGGCACCGGGGAGCTGTTTTTT
CDR3: CSFWGLARGSGTGELFF
size: -
D: -
J: TRBJ2-2
length: 17
V: TRBV20-1

DNA: TGTGCCAGCAGCTCATGGACAGGGGGCAGGAGCACTGAAGCTTTCTTT
CDR3: CASSSWTGGRSTEAFF
size: many
D: TRBD1
J: TRBJ1-1
length: 16
V: TRBV7-3

DNA: TGTGCCAGCAGCTCCCGGACTAGCCGCGCCGGGGAGCTGTTTTTT
CDR3: CASSSRTSRAGELFF
size: -
D: TRBD2
J: TRBJ2-2
length: 15
V: TRBV11-2

DNA: TGTGCCAGCAGCGTACGTACAGGGTTCGCCGGGGAGCTGTTTTTT
CDR3: CASSVRTGFAGELFF
size: few
D: -
J: TRBJ2-2
length: 15
V: TRBV9

DNA: TGTGCCAGCAGCTTATCCCAGGGTTCCAATGGCTACACCTTC
CDR3: CASSLSQGSNGYTF
size: many
D: -
J: TRBJ1-2
length: 14
V: TRBV7-3

DNA: TGCAGCGTTGCTGGGACAGGGTTTTTAGCCGGGGAGCTGTTTTTT
CDR3: CSVAGTGFLAGELFF
size: many
D: TRBD1
J: TRBJ2-2
length: 15
V: TRBV29-1

DNA: TGCAGCGTTGCCGTCAACCCCGGTGGCACAGATACGCAGTATTTT
CDR3: CSVAVNPGGTDTQYF
size: many
D: -
J: TRBJ2-3
length: 15
V: TRBV29-1

DNA: TGCGCCAGCAACCCCGTACAAAAGAACAGTGAAGCTTTCTTT
CDR3: CASNPVQKNSEAFF
size: -
D: -
J: TRBJ1-1
length: 14
V: TRBV5-1

DNA: TGTGCCAGCCAGGGCCGATACGACTATGGCTACACCTTC
CDR3: CASQGRYDYGYTF
size: many
D: -
J: TRBJ1-2
length: 13
V: TRBV6-1

DNA: TGTGCCAGCAGCTTAGAACGGGCGAACACTGAAGCTTTCTTT
CDR3: CASSLERANTEAFF
size: many
D: -
J: TRBJ1-1
length: 14
V: TRBV7-2

DNA: TGTGCCAGCAGCTTGGGACAGGGGGCAGTCTATGGCTACACCTTC
CDR3: CASSLGQGAVYGYTF
size: many
D: TRBD1
J: TRBJ1-2
length: 15
V: TRBV5-6

DNA: TGCGCCAGCAGCCAAGCGGGGTACAGAACGAACACCGGGGAGCTGTTTTTT
CDR3: CASSQAGYRTNTGELFF
size: many
D: -
J: TRBJ2-2
length: 17
V: TRBV4-3

DNA: TGTGCCGCGTACGGGGGTCGAAATGAGCAGTTCTTC
CDR3: CAAYGGRNEQFF
size: many
D: -
J: TRBJ2-1
length: 12
V: TRBV2

DNA: TGTGCCGGGGGGACGGTTTATGGCTACACCTTC
CDR3: CAGGTVYGYTF
size: many
D: -
J: TRBJ1-2
length: 11
V: TRBV7-9

DNA: TGCGCCAGCAGCCAAGATACAAGACAGCTCTACAATGAGCAGTTCTTC
CDR3: CASSQDTRQLYNEQFF
size: many
D: -
J: TRBJ2-1
length: 16
V: TRBV4-1

DNA: TGTGCCAGCAGTTTTTATGGACAGGAAGAGACCCAGTACTTC
CDR3: CASSFYGQEETQYF
size: many
D: TRBD1
J: TRBJ2-5
length: 14
V: TRBV28

DNA: TGTGCCAGCAGCTTATCCGATAATGAAAAACTGTTTTTT
CDR3: CASSLSDNEKLFF
size: many
D: -
J: TRBJ1-4
length: 13
V: TRBV7-9

DNA: TGTGCCATCAGTGAGTCGGTAGGGGGGGGCCCCAATGAGCAGTTCTTC
CDR3: CAISESVGGGPNEQFF
size: many
D: -
J: TRBJ2-1
length: 16
V: TRBV10-3

DNA: TGTGCCAGCACCCCGGGAGGGTACCCCACCTACGAGCAGTACTTC
CDR3: CASTPGGYPTYEQYF
size: many
D: TRBD2
J: TRBJ2-7
length: 15
V: TRBV9

DNA: TGCGCCAGCAGCTTGGAGGGACACCTCTACGAGCAGTACTTC
CDR3: CASSLEGHLYEQYF
size: many
D: -
J: TRBJ2-7
length: 14
V: TRBV5-1

DNA: TGCGCCAGCAGCTTGGCTAGCGGGGGAAAGACTGAGCAGTTCTTC
CDR3: CASSLASGGKTEQFF
size: medium-sized
D: TRBD2
J: TRBJ2-1
length: 15
V: TRBV5-1

DNA: TGCGCCAGCAGCCCCGACCCTGGGTCCGATACGCAGTATTTT
CDR3: CASSPDPGSDTQYF
size: many
D: -
J: TRBJ2-3
length: 14
V: TRBV5-1

DNA: TGTGCCATCAGTGAGTCAACTAGCGGGGGTTTACAAGAGACCCAGTACTTC
CDR3: CAISESTSGGLQETQYF
size: many
D: TRBD2
J: TRBJ2-5
length: 17
V: TRBV10-3

DNA: TGCGCCAGCAGCGGTGGGGCCGGGGCCAACGTCCTGACTTTC
CDR3: CASSGGAGANVLTF
size: many
D: -
J: TRBJ2-6
length: 14
V: TRBV5-1

DNA: TGTGCCAGCAGTTCTCGGCCCCCCGGGGAGCTGTTTTTT
CDR3: CASSSRPPGELFF
size: many
D: -
J: TRBJ2-2
length: 13
V: TRBV28

DNA: TGTGCCAGCCTAAGGGGGGACAATTCACCCCTCCACTTT
CDR3: CASLRGDNSPLHF
size: many
D: -
J: TRBJ1-6
length: 13
V: TRBV6-6

DNA: TGTGCCACCAGTGATTCCCGGCCGGGACAGATTAGCTATGGCTACACCTTC
CDR3: CATSDSRPGQISYGYTF
size: many
D: TRBD1
J: TRBJ1-2
length: 17
V: TRBV24-1

DNA: TGTGCCAGCAGTTTAGGCCTTTTCAATGAGCAGTTCTTC
CDR3: CASSLGLFNEQFF
size: many
D: -
J: TRBJ2-1
length: 13
V: TRBV27

DNA: TGTGCCAGCAGCTCCGCCGGGACAGGGGTCTACGAGCAGTACTTC
CDR3: CASSSAGTGVYEQYF
size: many
D: TRBD1
J: TRBJ2-7
length: 15
V: TRBV11-2

DNA: TGTGCCAGCAGAAGGGGTGGAGCCAGCTCCTACGAGCAGTACTTC
CDR3: CASRRGGASSYEQYF
size: many
D: -
J: TRBJ2-7
length: 15
V: TRBV12-3/TRBV12-4

DNA: TGTGCCAGCAGTGGACAGGGCATAGGCTATGGCTACACCTTC
CDR3: CASSGQGIGYGYTF
size: many
D: TRBD1
J: TRBJ1-2
length: 14
V: TRBV6-1

DNA: TGTGCCAGCAGCCCGGGGACAGGGGGCGCGGATACGCAGTATTTT
CDR3: CASSPGTGGADTQYF
size: many
D: TRBD1
J: TRBJ2-3
length: 15
V: TRBV7-6

DNA: TGCGCCAGCAGCTTGGCTTATGCGGAGGCAGATACGCAGTATTTT
CDR3: CASSLAYAEADTQYF
size: many
D: -
J: TRBJ2-3
length: 15
V: TRBV5-1

DNA: TGCAGCGCCGACGGGGTAGCGGGGCCGCAAGAGACCCAGTACTTC
CDR3: CSADGVAGPQETQYF
size: many
D: TRBD2
J: TRBJ2-5
length: 15
V: TRBV29-1

DNA: TGTGCCAGCAGCGCGGACAGGGATGGAGAAAAACTGTTTTTT
CDR3: CASSADRDGEKLFF
size: many
D: TRBD1
J: TRBJ1-4
length: 14
V: TRBV9